This T cell receptor (beta chain) derives from a study of shared clonotypes between healthy human individuals. The method was immunoSEQ multiplex PCR; TCRdb's version includes in-frame clones alone and lacks a portion of them. The sample records 2 million to 2.5 million clones, 85% to 95% being singletons. This CDR3 is built from 15 residues. V lost 5 bases to trimming and J lost 3 bases; unmatched junction nucleotides: 7. Looked up from germline, CDR1 is SEHNR and CDR2 is FQNEAQ (reference sequence). This clone was found once. Every contributor of samples was a Caucasian grown-up residing in Nashville, Tennessee.

The chain combines TRBV7-9 with TRBJ2-7; 10 bases line up with TRBD1. Sequencing was performed on naive CD4+ T cells from PBMCs. As for subset: CD45RA+ positively selected. This receptor was taken from a man aged 18 to 30 in good health. Some clones in this sample may be carry-over from other donors' samples. The CDR3 bases are TGTGCCAGCAGCCGGAAGGACAGGGGGAACTACGAGCAGTACTTC. The encoded protein is CASSRKDRGNYEQYF.